The 22 T cell receptor beta chains in this list originate from one sample, sequenced in a study of identical twins. TCRdb ran MiXCR on the 5' RACE reads and lists one entry per CDR3 protein. The sample yields nearly 900,000 distinct CDR3 sequences, approximately 13% seen once. These data were also reused for a study on yellow fever vaccine responses in identical twins.

The sample was PBMCs. Receptors were obtained from a woman aged 18-29 years in good health.

This clonotype was observed at least ten times. This chain connects TRBV4-1 to TRBJ2-3; D gene unclear. Germline V gene lookup returns CDR1 MGHRA and CDR2 YSYEKL. Trimming left V 0 bases short and J 8 bases short, with 15 bases between. The length of the CDR3 is 15 residues. The CDR3 nucleotides are TGCGCCAGCAGCCAAGAAACCGAACTCGCGGTTACGCAGTATTTT. It yields the protein CASSQETELAVTQYF.

This clonotype was found many times. This chain connects TRBV25-1 to TRBJ2-1; D unclear. The CDR3 is made up of 12 amino acids. V was cut by 4 bases and J by 7 bases, with 8 bases left in between. Germline CDR1 is MGHDK and CDR2 is SYGVNS. The CDR3 region has the DNA TGTGCCAGCAGTGGTTTAGATAATGAGCAGTTCTTC. This gives the protein CASSGLDNEQFF.

This clonotype was detected a few times. V usage is TRBV6-1 and J usage is TRBJ2-3; TRBD1 or TRBD2 may be the D gene (5 bases each). From germline, CDR1 is MNHNS and CDR2 SASEGT. This CDR3 is 15 amino acids long. Trimming removed 10 bases at V and 0 bases at J, with 17 bases between. Here the CDR3 DNA reads TGTGCCACCGCGACACAGGAGGATAGCACAGATACGCAGTATTTT. Protein product: CATATQEDSTDTQYF.

The chain employs TRBV7-9 and TRBJ1-5; 7 nucleotides agree with TRBD1. V was pared by 5 bases and J by 1 base, with 8 bases of the junction left unmatched. CDR1 and CDR2 from the germline V gene are SEHNR and FQNEAQ (reference sequence). CDR3 size: 16 residues. CDR3 region: CASSRGDRVSNQPQHF. CDR3 DNA: TGTGCCAGCAGCCGTGGCGACAGGGTGAGCAATCAGCCCCAGCATTTT.

This clonotype has just a few counts. This sequence joins TRBV5-4 and TRBJ2-7, with D perhaps assigned TRBD1 or TRBD2 (7 bases each). The germline V gene encodes CDR1 SGHNT and CDR2 YYREEE (reference sequence). Deletions cut 3 bases from V and 6 bases from J, with 34 bases between. This CDR3 is built from 20 residues. As DNA, the CDR3 is TGTGCCAGCAGCTACGGAGCGGGACAGCCAATGATAAACCTACGTCCCGAGCAGTACGTC. It yields the protein CASSYGAGQPMINLRPEQYV.

This clonotype was picked up a small number of times. The rearrangement uses TRBV7-2 and TRBJ2-6; TRBD1 aligns across 10 bases. Germline CDR1 reads SGHTA; CDR2 reads FQGNSA. The CDR3 has 20 amino acids. The trim removed 0 bases at V and 0 bases at J, leaving 8 bases unmatched. CDR3 amino acids: CASSLATGTGVLSGANVLTF. The CDR3 nucleotides are TGTGCCAGCAGCTTAGCTACCGGGACAGGGGTCCTCTCTGGGGCCAACGTCCTGACTTTC.

The chain combines TRBV5-6 with TRBJ1-6; D is uncertain. The V end was cut by 3 bases, the J end by 7 bases, with 14 bases between. CDR1 SGHDT and CDR2 YYEEEE come from the germline V gene. CDR3 size: 15 residues. In nucleotides, the CDR3 is TGTGCCAGCAGCTCGGGGAAAACGAGAAATTCACCCCTCCACTTT. This gives the protein CASSSGKTRNSPLHF.

This sequence joins TRBV7-2 and TRBJ2-2; TRBD1 might be the D (6 bases). The CDR3 consists of 15 residues. With 3 bases removed from V and 6 bases from J, the gap between germline ends came to 14 bases. Germline CDR1 SGHTA, CDR2 FQGNSA. CDR3 in amino acids: CASSFVRGFAGELFF. CDR3 in DNA: TGTGCCAGCAGCTTCGTCAGGGGTTTCGCCGGGGAGCTGTTTTTT. The full variable domain, its missing parts supplied by reference TRBV7-2 and TRBJ2-2, is GAGVSQSPSNKVTEKGKDVELRCDPISGHTALYWYRQSLGQGLEFLIYFQGNSAPDKSGLPSDRFSAERTGGSVSTLTIQRTQQEDSAVYLCASSFVRGFAGELFFGEGSRLTVL.

This CDR3 reads CSARGLAGRQETQYF. The CDR3 coding sequence is TGCAGTGCTAGGGGACTAGCGGGCCGCCAAGAGACCCAGTACTTC. V and J are TRBV20-1 and TRBJ2-5, with TRBD2 matching over 12 bases. V lost 3 bases to trimming and J lost 1 base; unmatched junction nucleotides: 3. From germline, CDR1 is DFQATT and CDR2 SNEGSKA (reference sequence). The CDR3 extends over 15 amino acids.

This clonotype showed up just a few times. The rearrangement uses TRBV5-1 and TRBJ2-2; D possibly corresponds to TRBD2 (5 bases). The CDR3 length is 15 residues. Germline CDR1 reads SGHRS; CDR2 reads YFSETQ. V lost 0 bases and J lost 8, with 14 bases in between. The CDR3 spells CASSLETRDLGELFF. As DNA, the CDR3 is TGCGCCAGCAGCTTGGAGACCCGGGATTTGGGGGAGCTGTTTTTT. Drawing the rest from reference TRBV5-1 and TRBJ2-2, the complete variable domain is KAGVTQTPRYLIKTRGQQVTLSCSPISGHRSVSWYQQTPGQGLQFLFEYFSETQRNKGNFPGRFSGRQFSNSRSEMNVSTLELGDSALYLCASSLETRDLGELFFGEGSRLTVL.

The chain carries TRBV29-1 and TRBJ2-1, with D hard to call. Trimming cost V 6 bases and J 0 bases, with 15 bases left between them. The length of the CDR3 is 15 residues. Germline CDR1 is SQVTM and CDR2 is ANQGSEA. The CDR3 DNA follows: TGCAGCGTCGAACACACAACCGACTCCTACAATGAGCAGTTCTTC. Translation: CSVEHTTDSYNEQFF.

The chain recombines TRBV20-1 with TRBJ2-3, with 9 bases that match TRBD2. The CDR3 is made up of 16 amino acids. V gave up 5 bases and J gave up 2 bases; unmatched junction bases: 11. Germline CDR1 is DFQATT and CDR2 is SNEGSKA (reference sequence). CDR3 protein: CSASPPASGVTDTQYF. In DNA, the CDR3 is TGCAGTGCTTCGCCCCCGGCTAGCGGGGTCACAGATACGCAGTATTTT.

This clonotype was picked up many times. J is TRBJ2-7 and V is TRBV5-1, with D uncertain. The CDR3 loop spans 11 amino acids. The V gene lost 4 bases and the J gene lost 3 bases, with 5 bases spanning the gap. Per the germline V gene, CDR1 is SGHRS and CDR2 is YFSETQ. The CDR3 DNA is TGCGCCAGCAGCCACAGCTACGAGCAGTACTTC. This encodes CASSHSYEQYF.

This sequence joins TRBV20-1 and TRBJ2-3; weak D call: TRBD2 (6 bases). V was cut by 6 bases and J by 0 bases, with 16 bases left in between. Germline assignment: CDR1 DFQATT and CDR2 SNEGSKA (reference sequence). The CDR3 is 15 residues long. CDR3 sequence reads: CSAPGRPFSTDTQYF. CDR3 DNA sequence: TGCAGTGCCCCGGGGAGGCCCTTCAGCACAGATACGCAGTATTTT.

Only a few counts were recorded for this clonotype. The chain carries TRBV10-3 and TRBJ2-7; D may be TRBD1 (5 bases). The CDR3 spans 11 residues. V lost 6 bases, J lost 6 bases, and 9 bases lay in between. In germline, CDR1 is ENHRY, CDR2 SYGVKD. The CDR3 DNA sequence: TGTGCCATCAGCCCCAGGGTCGAGCAGTACTTC. Protein product: CAISPRVEQYF.

This clonotype was picked up a small number of times. The V gene is TRBV6-1, the J gene TRBJ2-7, with D perhaps TRBD1 (6 bases). V was clipped by 4 bases and J by 2 bases, with 15 bases between them. The CDR3 covers 15 residues. Germline V gene lookup returns CDR1 MNHNS and CDR2 SASEGT. CDR3 in amino acids: CASSALTGTTYEQYV. The DNA for the CDR3 is TGTGCCAGCAGTGCCTTAACAGGGACCACCTACGAGCAGTACGTC.

This clonotype was recorded at least ten times. The V and J genes are TRBV11-3 and TRBJ2-3; TRBD2 is a possible D gene (5 bases). Trimming cost V 1 base and J 8 bases, with 19 bases left between them. The germline V gene has CDR1 SGHNT and CDR2 YENEEA. CDR3 size: 16 residues. Here the CDR3 DNA reads TGTGCCAGCAGCTTAGTAATCGGCCGGGAACGTGTTACGCAGTATTTT. This sequence encodes CASSLVIGRERVTQYF.

The genes are TRBV5-1 and TRBJ2-1, with TRBD2 identical over 11 bases. Germline assignment: CDR1 SGHRS and CDR2 YFSETQ. This CDR3 has 20 residues. V dropped 5 bases and J dropped 3; count of bases not matched to a gene: 19. The CDR3 here is CASSRSTGTSGLWGYNEQFF. CDR3 nucleotide sequence: TGCGCCAGCAGTCGAAGCACCGGGACTAGCGGCCTGTGGGGCTACAATGAGCAGTTCTTC.

The V call is TRBV20-1, the J call TRBJ2-2; D ambiguous. Per the germline V gene, CDR1 is DFQATT and CDR2 is SNEGSKA (reference sequence). Trimming stripped 1 base from V and 7 bases from J, with 10 bases between. The CDR3 spans 13 residues. The CDR3 protein is CSARAQWDGELFF. The CDR3 region has the DNA TGCAGTGCTAGAGCCCAGTGGGACGGGGAGCTGTTTTTT.

This clonotype has only a few counts. This chain uses TRBV19 with TRBJ2-7, with 9 positions matching TRBD2. V was pared by 6 bases and J by 5 bases, with 5 bases of the junction left unmatched. The length of the CDR3 is 13 residues. The germline V gene encodes CDR1 LNHDA and CDR2 SQIVND (reference sequence). CDR3 sequence (DNA): TGTGCCAGTAGCACTAGCGGGCCAGACGAGCAGTACTTC. Protein product: CASSTSGPDEQYF. Filled out from reference TRBV19 and TRBJ2-7, the complete variable domain reads DGGITQSPKYLFRKEGQNVTLSCEQNLNHDAMYWYRQDPGQGLRLIYYSQIVNDFQKGDIAEGYSVSREKKESFPLTVTSAQKNPTAFYLCASSTSGPDEQYFGPGTRLTVT.

In this sample, this clonotype turned up many times. The chain joins TRBV5-1 to TRBJ1-3; D uncertain. The CDR3 length is 15 residues. V lost 1 base, J lost 0 bases, and 8 bases lay in between. Per the germline V gene, CDR1 is SGHRS and CDR2 is YFSETQ. Here the CDR3 reads CASSLISDSGNTIYF. The CDR3 coding sequence is TGCGCCAGCAGCTTGATTTCCGACTCTGGAAACACCATATATTTT.

This clonotype appeared a few times. The rearrangement uses TRBV20-1 and TRBJ2-7; 8 nucleotides align to TRBD2. Germline V CDR1 and CDR2: DFQATT, SNEGSKA (reference sequence). The CDR3 totals 13 residues. Unmatched junction bases numbered 5, after V lost 6 bases and J lost 1 base. CDR3 sequence: CSARLASSYEQYF. The CDR3 nucleotides read TGCAGTGCCAGACTAGCGTCTTCCTACGAGCAGTACTTC.